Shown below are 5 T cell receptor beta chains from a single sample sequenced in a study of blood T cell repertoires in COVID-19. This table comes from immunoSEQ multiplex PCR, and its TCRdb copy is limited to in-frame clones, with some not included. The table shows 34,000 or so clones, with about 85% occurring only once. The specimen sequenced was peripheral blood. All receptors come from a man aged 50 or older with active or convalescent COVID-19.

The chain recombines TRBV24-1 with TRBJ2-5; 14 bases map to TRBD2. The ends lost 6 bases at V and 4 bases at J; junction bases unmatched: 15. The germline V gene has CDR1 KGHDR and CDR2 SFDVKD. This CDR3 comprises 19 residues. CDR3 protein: CATSPTTGTSGSVGETQYF. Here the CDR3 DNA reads TGTGCCACCAGTCCAACAACCGGGACTAGCGGGAGTGTGGGAGAGACCCAGTACTTC.

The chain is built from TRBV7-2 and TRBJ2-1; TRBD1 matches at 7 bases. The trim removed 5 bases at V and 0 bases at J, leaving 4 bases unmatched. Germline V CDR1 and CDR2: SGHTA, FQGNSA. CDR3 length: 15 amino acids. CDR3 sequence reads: CASSRDSLSYNEQFF. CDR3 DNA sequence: TGTGCCAGCAGCAGGGACAGTCTCTCCTACAATGAGCAGTTCTTC.

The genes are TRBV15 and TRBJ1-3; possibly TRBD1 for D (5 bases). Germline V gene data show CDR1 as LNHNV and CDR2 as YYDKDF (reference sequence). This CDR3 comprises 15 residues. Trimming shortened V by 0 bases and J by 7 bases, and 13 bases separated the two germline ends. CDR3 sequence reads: CATSRDIGRANTIYF. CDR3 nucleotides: TGTGCCACCAGCAGAGATATCGGCAGGGCCAACACCATATATTTT.

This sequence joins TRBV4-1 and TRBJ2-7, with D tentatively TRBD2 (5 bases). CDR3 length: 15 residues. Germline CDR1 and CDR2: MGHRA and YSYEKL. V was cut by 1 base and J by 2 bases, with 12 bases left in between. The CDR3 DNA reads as TGCGCCAGCAGCCAAGGGCCGGGGATCACCTACGAGCAGTACTTC. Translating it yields CASSQGPGITYEQYF.

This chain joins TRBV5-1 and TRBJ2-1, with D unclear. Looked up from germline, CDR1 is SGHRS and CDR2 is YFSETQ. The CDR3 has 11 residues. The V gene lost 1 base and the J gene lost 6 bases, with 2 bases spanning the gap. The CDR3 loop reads CASSLLNEQFF. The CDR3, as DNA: TGCGCCAGCAGCTTGCTCAATGAGCAGTTCTTC.